The rows below give T cell receptor beta chains drawn from one sample of a study. MiXCR, run by TCRdb on the RT-PCR reads, gives a single entry per CDR3 protein. Of approximately 720,000 distinct CDR3 sequences in the sample, 13% to 15% were seen once. The sample comprised memory CD4+ T cells from blood. The receptors originated from a female donor in good health, serving as a healthy control. Each CDR3 is given with its conserved first and last residue. D genes are given only for firm matches. The size of a clone is reported for some rows only, either as once, few or many, or as a class for expanded clones.

TRBJ2-2	TRBV7-2	.	.	CASSSIWTSGLGELFF	TGTGCCAGCAGCTCCATCTGGACCTCCGGGCTCGGGGAGCTGTTTTTT
TRBJ2-1	TRBV18	TRBD2	once	CASSPVRGLAVNEQFF	TGTGCCAGCTCACCCGTAAGGGGACTAGCGGTCAATGAGCAGTTCTTC
TRBJ2-7	TRBV5-1	TRBD2	few	CASSPSGEGLASFRYEQYF	TGCGCCAGCAGCCCATCTGGCGAGGGACTAGCATCGTTCCGGTACGAGCAGTACTTC
TRBJ1-5	TRBV21-1	.	few	CASSRMRGRRPQHF	TGTGCCAGCAGCAGGATGAGGGGGCGGCGGCCCCAGCATTTT
TRBJ2-3	TRBV7-3	TRBD2	.	CASSAGGARTDTQYF	TGTGCCAGCAGTGCCGGGGGGGCCCGGACAGATACGCAGTATTTT
TRBJ1-2	TRBV5-1	.	.	CASRDDGYGYTF	TGCGCCAGCAGAGACGACGGCTATGGCTACACCTTC
TRBJ1-4	TRBV12-3/TRBV12-4	.	.	CASSLRANEKLFF	TGTGCCAGCAGTTTGCGAGCTAATGAAAAACTGTTTTTT
TRBJ1-1	TRBV4-3	.	many	CASSQRVGTEAFF	TGCGCCAGCAGCCAACGGGTAGGAACTGAAGCTTTCTTT
TRBJ2-7	TRBV3-1	.	.	CASSHYRPGLRTYEQYF	TGTGCCAGCAGCCACTACCGCCCGGGACTGCGGACCTACGAGCAGTACTTC
TRBJ1-5	TRBV27	.	few	CASSLVENQPQHF	TGTGCCAGCAGTTTAGTAGAGAATCAGCCCCAGCATTTT
TRBJ1-1	TRBV4-1	.	few	CASSQEGVATEAFF	TGCGCCAGCAGCCAAGAGGGTGTCGCCACTGAAGCTTTCTTT
TRBJ1-2	TRBV4-1	.	few	CASSQEGRDGYTF	TGCGCCAGCAGCCAAGAGGGAAGGGACGGCTACACCTTC
TRBJ2-1	TRBV7-6	TRBD2	once	CASRKLAGVDNEQFF	TGTGCCAGTAGAAAGCTAGCGGGAGTCGACAATGAGCAGTTCTTC
TRBJ2-3	TRBV20-1	.	.	CSARDTPSSTDTQYF	TGCAGTGCTAGAGACACACCTTCTAGCACAGATACGCAGTATTTT
TRBJ1-6	TRBV12-3/TRBV12-4	TRBD1	many	CASRTTGGISPLHF	TGTGCCAGCAGGACTACAGGGGGAATTTCACCCCTCCACTTT
TRBJ2-1	TRBV6-6	TRBD2	.	CASSTSGVTYNEQFF	TGTGCCAGCAGTACTAGCGGGGTGACCTACAATGAGCAGTTCTTC
TRBJ1-6	TRBV27	.	.	CASSILQGRSNSPLHF	TGTGCCAGCAGTATCCTCCAGGGGAGGAGCAATTCACCCCTCCACTTT
TRBJ2-7	TRBV28	.	many	CASRGGTVYEQYF	TGTGCCAGCAGGGGAGGGACAGTCTACGAGCAGTACTTC